The rows below give T cell receptor beta chains drawn from one sample of a study of blood T cells in healthy people across ages. Each CDR3 protein gets one entry after TCRdb re-called the 5' RACE reads with MiXCR. Here the sample spans more than 1,400,000 distinct CDR3 sequences, approximately 42% being singletons. The specimen was blood. These receptors originate from a woman under 30 in good health. Both conserved end residues are part of each CDR3. The D gene is left open where the match is weak. Clone sizes are given selectively: once, few, many, or a class where the clone is expanded.

clone_size,d_call,j_call,v_call,cdr3_length,cdr3_nt,cdr3_aa
-,-,TRBJ2-3,TRBV28,16,TGTGCCAGCAGCCCCTCGGCGGGGTATAGCACAGATACGCAGTATTTT,CASSPSAGYSTDTQYF
-,TRBD1,TRBJ2-4,TRBV12-5,14,TGTGCTAGTGGCCCCGGACAGGGGCTGGACATTCAGTACTTC,CASGPGQGLDIQYF
-,TRBD1,TRBJ2-5,TRBV12-3/TRBV12-4,14,TGTGCCAGCAGTCTCACAGGGGGCCTAGAGACCCAGTACTTC,CASSLTGGLETQYF
-,-,TRBJ2-3,TRBV5-6,17,TGTGCCAGCAGCTTGGGACGGGACTTCTCTAGCACAGATACGCAGTATTTT,CASSLGRDFSSTDTQYF
-,-,TRBJ2-7,TRBV29-1,14,TGCAGCGCGGTCGCGGGGCCGCAGACCTACGAGCAGTACTTC,CSAVAGPQTYEQYF
few,-,TRBJ2-1,TRBV10-3,15,TGTGCCATCAGTGATGTTTTAGTAAGTCTTAGTGAGCAGTTCTTC,CAISDVLVSLSEQFF
-,-,TRBJ2-2,TRBV12-3/TRBV12-4,18,TGTGCCAGCAGTCGGACATACTCCACTCAATTTAACACCGGGGAGCTGTTTTTT,CASSRTYSTQFNTGELFF
-,-,TRBJ1-1,TRBV27,13,TGTGCCAGCAGCCGAGGGGAGGACACTGAAGCTTTCTTT,CASSRGEDTEAFF
-,TRBD1,TRBJ1-2,TRBV20-1,14,TGCAGTGCTAGAAAAGGACAGGGGGCTTCTGGCTACACCTTC,CSARKGQGASGYTF
-,TRBD1,TRBJ1-5,TRBV27,18,TGTGCCAGCAGTCCCCTTTACCGAGGACAGGGCTCCCCTCAGCCCCAGCATTTT,CASSPLYRGQGSPQPQHF
few,TRBD1,TRBJ1-2,TRBV5-5,14,TGTGCCAGCAGCCCCTACCAGACAGGGGTGGGCTACACCTTC,CASSPYQTGVGYTF
-,-,TRBJ1-2,TRBV7-9,16,TGTGCCAGCAGCGGTGGTAGGGAATCAGGCAACTATGGCTACACCTTC,CASSGGRESGNYGYTF
-,-,TRBJ2-1,TRBV4-3,14,TGCGCCAGCAGCCATACCGGGGAGGGGGTAGGTCTGTTCTTC,CASSHTGEGVGLFF
-,TRBD2,TRBJ2-1,TRBV18,18,TGTGCCAGCTCACCACCGCGCGTAGCGGGCAACTCCTACAATGAGCAGTTCTTC,CASSPPRVAGNSYNEQFF
-,-,TRBJ2-5,TRBV11-2,14,TGTGCCAGCAGCTTCCAGGTCCTACAAGAGACCCAGTACTTC,CASSFQVLQETQYF
-,-,TRBJ2-3,TRBV6-5,14,TGTGCCAGCAGTTACTCCAGGGAACCAGATACGCGGTATTTT,CASSYSREPDTRYF
few,TRBD2,TRBJ2-4,TRBV13,14,TGTGCCAGCAGCCCATTACCGGGGGGAAACATTCAGTACTTC,CASSPLPGGNIQYF
few,-,TRBJ2-1,TRBV7-9,18,TGTGCCAGCAGCTCGCCCATTGGAAGGGGGAGGGCCTACAATGAGCAGTTCTTC,CASSSPIGRGRAYNEQFF
-,-,TRBJ1-2,TRBV12-3/TRBV12-4,13,TGTGCCAGCAGTTTAGACCACCCAGGTGGCTACACCTTC,CASSLDHPGGYTF
few,TRBD1,TRBJ1-1,TRBV27,16,TGTGCCAGCAGTTCCCCCGGGACAGGGTGGGACACTGAAGCTTTCTTT,CASSSPGTGWDTEAFF
-,TRBD1,TRBJ1-4,TRBV9,14,TGTGCCAGCAGCGTGCAGGGGGTTGGAGAAAAACTGTTTTTT,CASSVQGVGEKLFF
few,-,TRBJ2-1,TRBV4-1,17,TGCGCCAGCAGCCAAGATCCGTGGGGGAGCGCCTACAATGAGCAGTTCTTC,CASSQDPWGSAYNEQFF
-,TRBD2,TRBJ2-2,TRBV3-1,14,TGTGCCAGCAGCCAAGATGCGGGGGGCGGGGAGCTGTTTTTT,CASSQDAGGGELFF
few,-,TRBJ2-3,TRBV10-3,12,TGTGCCATCAGTGGGGGTGAGGATACGCAGTATTTT,CAISGGEDTQYF
-,TRBD2,TRBJ2-1,TRBV28,16,TGTGCCAGCAGTTTGGGTGGGACTAGCGGGATTCGGGAGCAGTTCTTC,CASSLGGTSGIREQFF
-,-,TRBJ2-5,TRBV3-1,14,TGTGCCAGCAGCCGGGGTAGCCCCTACAATGAGCAGTACTTC,CASSRGSPYNEQYF
-,-,TRBJ1-1,TRBV10-3,14,TGTGCCATCTCCCCTGGGGCACAGAACACTGAAGCTTTCTTT,CAISPGAQNTEAFF
few,-,TRBJ2-1,TRBV12-3/TRBV12-4,15,TGTGCCAGCAGTTCGCGGGCTAGCTCCTACAATGAGCAGTTCTTC,CASSSRASSYNEQFF
-,-,TRBJ2-7,TRBV20-1,12,TGCAGTGCCCACAGTCGCTCCTACGAGCAGTACTTC,CSAHSRSYEQYF
-,-,TRBJ2-3,TRBV4-1,15,TGCGCCAGCAGCCCTCGGGTCGGGGCCACAGATACGCAGTATTTT,CASSPRVGATDTQYF
few,-,TRBJ2-1,TRBV30,14,TGTGCCTGGAGCCGGGGGGCGCCTTCCAATGAGCAGTTCTTC,CAWSRGAPSNEQFF
-,-,TRBJ2-3,TRBV5-1,14,TGCGCCAGCAGTAGAGGCGCAGGGGAAGATACGCAGTATTTT,CASSRGAGEDTQYF
few,TRBD2,TRBJ2-1,TRBV6-2/TRBV6-3,15,TGTGCCAGCAGTTTGACTAGCTTTTCGGGGAATGAGCAGTTCTTC,CASSLTSFSGNEQFF
few,-,TRBJ2-3,TRBV5-1,15,TGCGCCAGCAGCCCCGGACCCACGGAGACAGATACGCAGTATTTT,CASSPGPTETDTQYF
-,-,TRBJ2-7,TRBV3-1,14,TGTGCCAGCAGCCAAGATCACACATACAATGAGCAGTACTTC,CASSQDHTYNEQYF
few,-,TRBJ2-7,TRBV6-1,15,TGTGCCAGCAGTGAAGCCAGGGGCTTTGGGTACGAGCAGTACTTC,CASSEARGFGYEQYF
-,-,TRBJ2-1,TRBV24-1,13,TGTGCCACCAGTGGGGCTGGAAAGAATGAGCAGTTCTTC,CATSGAGKNEQFF
-,-,TRBJ1-3,TRBV2,13,TGTGCCAGCAGTGCGGGGTTTGGAAACACCATATATTTT,CASSAGFGNTIYF
-,TRBD2,TRBJ2-3,TRBV6-1,14,TGTGCCAGCAGGGCCCTAGCGGACACAGATACGCAGTATTTT,CASRALADTDTQYF
-,TRBD2,TRBJ2-7,TRBV7-2,17,TGTGCCAGCAGCGAGGGACTAGCGGGGGAGGGGTCCTACGAGCAGTACTTC,CASSEGLAGEGSYEQYF
few,-,TRBJ2-1,TRBV30,16,TGTGCCTGGAGTAGGAGCAAAATGAGCTCCTACAATGAGCAGTTCTTC,CAWSRSKMSSYNEQFF
once,TRBD2,TRBJ2-7,TRBV5-1,15,TGCGCCAGCAGCTTGGAGGGCGGGAGGAGGAACGAGCAGTACTTC,CASSLEGGRRNEQYF
few,TRBD2,TRBJ2-1,TRBV20-1,17,TGCAGTGCTAGAGATCGGGTTAGCGGGAGGGAAGACAATGAGCAGTTCTTC,CSARDRVSGREDNEQFF
-,TRBD2,TRBJ2-7,TRBV6-5,14,TGTGCCAGCCACCCGCGGGGGAGCTCCTACGAGCAGTACTTC,CASHPRGSSYEQYF
-,-,TRBJ2-7,TRBV6-1,16,TGTGCCAGCAGTGAATGGGGTAGCGGAAGTTCCTACGAGCAGTACTTC,CASSEWGSGSSYEQYF
many,TRBD1,TRBJ1-1,TRBV29-1,13,TGCAGCGTTGAAGTACAGGGGGGGACTGAAGCTTTCTTT,CSVEVQGGTEAFF